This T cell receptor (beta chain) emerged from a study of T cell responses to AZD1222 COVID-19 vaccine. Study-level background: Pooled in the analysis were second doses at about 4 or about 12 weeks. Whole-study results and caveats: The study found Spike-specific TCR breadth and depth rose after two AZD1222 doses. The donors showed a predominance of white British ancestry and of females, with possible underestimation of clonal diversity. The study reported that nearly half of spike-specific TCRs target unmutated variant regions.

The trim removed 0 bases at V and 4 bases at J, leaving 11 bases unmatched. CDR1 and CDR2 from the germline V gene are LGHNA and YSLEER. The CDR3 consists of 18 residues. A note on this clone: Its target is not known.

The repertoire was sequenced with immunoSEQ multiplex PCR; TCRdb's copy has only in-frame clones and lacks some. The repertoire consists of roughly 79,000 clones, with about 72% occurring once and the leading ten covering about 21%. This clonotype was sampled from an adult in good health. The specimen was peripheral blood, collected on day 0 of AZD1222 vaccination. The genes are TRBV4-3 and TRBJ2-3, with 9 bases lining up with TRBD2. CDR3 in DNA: TGCGCCAGCAGCCAAGAAGGTGGGATAGCGGGAGTTGCAGATACGCAGTATTTT. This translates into CASSQEGGIAGVADTQYF.